Listed here is a single T cell receptor beta chain. Its cognate antigen is unknown. Sequencing libraries made from TCR beta cDNA carried unique molecular identifiers. In TCRdb, the PCR reads were re-called with MiXCR into one record per CDR3 protein. The table lists 400,000 to 500,000 distinct CDR3 sequences, about 39% of them singletons. V was shortened by 6 bases and J by 3 bases, with 15 bases between the two germline ends. Germline assignment: CDR1 MNHNS and CDR2 SASEGT. This CDR3 region has 14 residues. The sample comes from a study of post-analysis software for immune sequencing data. Study-level points and caveats: Five or six TRBV segments, TRBV5-6, TRBV5-1 and TRBV20-1 among them, were found more frequent in patients than controls.

The J gene is TRBJ2-7, the V gene TRBV6-1; D is perhaps TRBD1 or TRBD2 (5 bases each). The receptor was derived from a girl aged 2 to 9 with multiple sclerosis. Sequencing was done on a sample of blood. CDR3 sequence reads: CASRTGTVDYEQYF. CDR3 bases: TGTGCCAGCAGGACCGGGACGGTCGACTACGAGCAGTACTTC.